This TCR beta chain was identified during a study of CD8+CD57+ T cells in acquired aplastic anemia. Study in general: The average for DNA from sorted CD4+ and CD8+ cells was roughly 3 ug. General study results and limits: Patients and controls had in common approximately 30 CD8+ CDR3 sequences. Levels of CD8+ Simpson's diversity were not significantly distinct in patients versus controls.

Turning to this clonotype: Its antigen is not known.

For CDR3 and TCR beta VDJ profiling, genomic DNA was the template used. Each CDR3 protein is one row after TCRdb ran MiXCR on the reads. The data hold 270,000 or so distinct CDR3 sequences, with approximately 80% observed a single time. There are 15 residues in the CDR3. In germline, CDR1 is SGHVS, CDR2 FQNEAQ. Trimming cost V 5 bases and J 11 bases; bases outside gene matches: 17. Patients who underwent sequencing had shown CD8+CD57+ cell expansion by flow cytometry. Sequencing was performed on sorted CD4+, CD8+, or CD8+CD57+ T cells (not recorded which) from PBMCs. This sequence was found in a human donor with aplastic anemia. The rearrangement links TRBV7-8 to TRBJ2-5; 7 bases are shared with TRBD2. The DNA of the CDR3 is TGTGCCAGCAGCGCCGGCGGGAGTAAGTACGATGAGCAGTACTTC. It encodes CASSAGGSKYDEQYF.